Presented here are 15 T cell receptor beta chains from one specimen sequenced in a study of T cells in Graves' hyperthyroidism and ophthalmopathy. RNA transcripts yielded amplified TCR beta CDR3 regions. The HTBI set primed first-round TCR CDR3 RT-PCR. TCRdb independently ran MiXCR on the multiplex PCR reads; one entry per CDR3 protein. The sample lists approximately 370,000 distinct CDR3 sequences; approximately 17% were seen once. The sample taken for sequencing was blood. The receptor source for this set is a woman aged 30 to 39 with Graves' hyperthyroidism that later progressed to Graves' ophthalmopathy.

This clonotype was detected a few times. The V and J genes are TRBV7-2 and TRBJ2-1; no clear D gene. Germline V gives CDR1 SGHTA, CDR2 FQGNSA. Trimming left V 5 bases short and J 0 bases short, with 11 bases between. The CDR3 consists of 15 residues. The CDR3 loop reads CASSVRILSYNEQFF. The CDR3 nucleotides are TGTGCCAGCAGCGTACGGATACTCTCCTACAATGAGCAGTTCTTC.

This clonotype was seen at least ten times. This chain links TRBV11-3 with TRBJ2-1; D is unresolved. The CDR3 loop spans 17 amino acids. Per germline, CDR1 SGHNT and CDR2 YENEEA. V lost 5 bases to trimming and J lost 6 bases, with 23 bases between them. Written as DNA, the CDR3 is TGTGCCAGCAGCCCTAGAGGCCCTTTCAAATGGGGCAATGAGCAGTTCTTC. The encoded protein is CASSPRGPFKWGNEQFF.

This sequence joins TRBV29-1 and TRBJ1-3; D possibly corresponds to TRBD1 (6 bases). V was shortened by 0 bases and J by 2 bases, with 8 bases between the two germline ends. Germline CDR1 and CDR2: SQVTM and ANQGSEA. The CDR3 is made up of 14 amino acids. CDR3 loop: CSVEEGGPGNTIYF. In DNA form, the CDR3 reads TGCAGCGTTGAAGAGGGGGGCCCTGGAAACACCATATATTTT.

This clonotype was observed at least ten times. The rearrangement links TRBV11-2 to TRBJ2-7, with 7 nucleotides matching TRBD1. The germline V gene encodes CDR1 SGHAT and CDR2 FQNNGV. With 2 bases clipped from V and 5 bases from J, the junction kept 9 bases outside the gene matches. This CDR3 spans 15 amino acids. The CDR3 nucleotides are TGTGCCAGCAGCTTAATCGACAGGGCTCCCCACGAGCAGTACTTC. Its translation is CASSLIDRAPHEQYF.

This clonotype was recorded at least ten times. The chain has TRBV29-1 and TRBJ1-1; 7 nucleotides align to TRBD1. CDR3 length equals 15 residues. Germline V lookup: CDR1 SQVTM, CDR2 ANQGSEA. The ends lost 3 bases at V and 5 bases at J; junction bases unmatched: 12. This CDR3 reads CSVDGDRVYGTEAFF. For the CDR3, the DNA is TGCAGCGTTGATGGCGACAGGGTGTATGGAACTGAAGCTTTCTTT.

The chain carries TRBV3-1 and TRBJ2-6, with D unclear. The CDR3 is 14 amino acids. V lost 2 bases to trimming and J lost 4 bases, with 6 bases between them. Germline lookup yields CDR1 LGHDT and CDR2 YNNKEL (reference sequence). The CDR3 sequence: CASSQRSGANVLTF. The CDR3 nucleotides read TGTGCCAGCAGCCAACGTTCCGGGGCCAACGTCCTGACTTTC.

This clonotype has at least ten counts. The chain couples TRBV7-9 to TRBJ1-4; 10 bases align to TRBD1. The CDR3 is 15 residues long. The V segment lost 5 bases and the J segment 7 bases; nucleotides outside the gene matches: 7. From germline, CDR1 is SEHNR and CDR2 FQNEAQ (reference sequence). The CDR3 region is CASSARQGAREKLFF. CDR3 sequence (DNA): TGTGCCAGCAGCGCAAGACAGGGGGCGCGTGAAAAACTGTTTTTT.

The V gene is TRBV14, the J gene TRBJ1-2; no clear D gene. V lost 6 bases to trimming and J lost 4 bases, with 12 bases between them. CDR3 length: 13 residues. CDR1 is SGHDN, CDR2 FVKESK, per germline. CDR3 coding DNA: TGTGCCAGCAGACCTCTTCTCGGCTATGGCTACACCTTC. Protein: CASRPLLGYGYTF.

Points on this clonotype: One base away lies a much larger clone, so this may be a sequencing read error. V gene TRBV6-5 combines with J gene TRBJ2-4; D gene ambiguous. Germline assignment: CDR1 MNHEY and CDR2 SVGAGI. The CDR3 loop spans 16 amino acids. The CDR3 region has the DNA TGTACCAGCAGCCACTCATTGGGCGTCGCCAAAAACATTCAGTACTTC. Its translation: CTSSHSLGVAKNIQYF.

This clonotype was seen repeatedly, ten times or more. The chain recombines TRBV20-1 with TRBJ2-7; a weak D match, TRBD2 (6 bases). The germline V gene encodes CDR1 DFQATT and CDR2 SNEGSKA (reference sequence). Trimming removed 3 bases at V and 0 bases at J, with 15 bases between. The CDR3 length is 15 residues. The CDR3 region has the DNA TGCAGTGCTAGGATACTAGCAGGGAGCTCCTACGAGCAGTACTTC. Translated: CSARILAGSSYEQYF.

This sequence joins TRBV7-8 and TRBJ2-3, with D perhaps TRBD2 (7 bases). The V gene's germline CDR1 is SGHVS and CDR2 FQNEAQ. Trimming removed 10 bases at V and 1 base at J, with 15 bases between. The CDR3 covers 14 residues. The CDR3 DNA follows: TGTGCCACCGCGGCGGGGGCTGGCACAGATACGCAGTATTTT. The encoded protein is CATAAGAGTDTQYF.

Details on this clonotype: In this CDR3 the conserved last residue, phenylalanine or tryptophan, is missing, so a read error is likely. The chain couples TRBV7-2 to TRBJ1-2; TRBD1 aligns across 7 bases. J was trimmed by 8 bases and V by 0 bases; bases with no gene match: 6. This CDR3 is 14 amino acids long. Looked up from germline, CDR1 is SGHTA and CDR2 is FQGNSA. The CDR3 DNA follows: TGTGCCAGCAGCTTAGCAGGGGGCGCGAGCGGCTACACCCTC. It translates to CASSLAGGASGYTL.

The chain is built from TRBV4-1 and TRBJ2-7; 9 nucleotides agree with TRBD2. The trim removed 1 base at V and 7 bases at J, leaving 11 bases unmatched. The germline V gene encodes CDR1 MGHRA and CDR2 YSYEKL. This CDR3 is built from 16 residues. CDR3 sequence: CASSQVFASGVWEQYF. The CDR3 DNA reads as TGCGCCAGCAGCCAAGTGTTCGCTAGCGGGGTGTGGGAGCAGTACTTC.

This clonotype was seen many times. V is TRBV3-1 and J is TRBJ2-7; TRBD2 might be the D (6 bases). Germline loops: CDR1 LGHDT, CDR2 YNNKEL (reference sequence). V was shortened by 4 bases and J by 2 bases, with 18 bases between the two germline ends. The CDR3 is 16 amino acids. CDR3 in DNA: TGTGCCAGCAGCCGAGGGACTGCCCCTTCTCCCTACGAGCAGTACTTC. Protein product: CASSRGTAPSPYEQYF.

Note on this clonotype: One base away lies a much larger clone, so this may be a sequencing read error. The V and J genes are TRBV5-1 and TRBJ2-1, with D uncertain. CDR3 size: 16 residues. V was shortened by 3 bases and J by 8 bases, with 21 bases between the two germline ends. The germline CDR1 and CDR2 sequences are SGHRS and YFSETQ. The CDR3 reads CASSWIGWSISDEQFF. The CDR3 nucleotides read TGCGCCAGCAGCTGGATAGGTTGGAGTATAAGCGATGAGCAGTTCTTC.